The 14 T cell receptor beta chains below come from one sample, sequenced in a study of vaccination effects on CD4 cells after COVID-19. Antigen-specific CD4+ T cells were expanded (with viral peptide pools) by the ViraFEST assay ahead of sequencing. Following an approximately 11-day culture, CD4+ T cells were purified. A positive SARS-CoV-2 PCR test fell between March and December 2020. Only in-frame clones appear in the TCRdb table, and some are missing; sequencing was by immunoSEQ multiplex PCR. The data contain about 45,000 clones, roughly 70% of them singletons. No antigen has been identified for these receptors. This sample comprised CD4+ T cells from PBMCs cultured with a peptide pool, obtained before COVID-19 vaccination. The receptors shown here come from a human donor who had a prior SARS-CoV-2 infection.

CDR3 in amino acids: CASSRTENEKLFF. CDR3 coding DNA: TGTGCCAGCAGTAGAACAGAAAATGAAAAACTGTTTTTT. The V gene is TRBV2, the J gene TRBJ1-4; D ambiguous. Trimming took off 5 bases at V and 5 bases at J, with 9 bases between the two ends. Germline V gives CDR1 SNHLY, CDR2 FYNNEI. The CDR3 contains 13 residues.

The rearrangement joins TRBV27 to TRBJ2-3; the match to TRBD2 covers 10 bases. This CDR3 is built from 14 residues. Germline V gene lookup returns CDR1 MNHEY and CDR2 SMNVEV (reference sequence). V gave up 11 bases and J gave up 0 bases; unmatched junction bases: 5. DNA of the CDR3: TGTGCCGCGACTAGCGGGCGGAGCACAGATACGCAGTATTTT. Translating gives CAATSGRSTDTQYF.

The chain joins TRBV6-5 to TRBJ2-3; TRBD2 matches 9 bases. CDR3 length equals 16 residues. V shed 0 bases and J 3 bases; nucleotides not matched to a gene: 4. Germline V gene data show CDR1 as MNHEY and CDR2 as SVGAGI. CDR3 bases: TGTGCCAGCAGTTACTCGGGGCGGGGGGGGACAGATACGCAGTATTTT. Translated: CASSYSGRGGTDTQYF.

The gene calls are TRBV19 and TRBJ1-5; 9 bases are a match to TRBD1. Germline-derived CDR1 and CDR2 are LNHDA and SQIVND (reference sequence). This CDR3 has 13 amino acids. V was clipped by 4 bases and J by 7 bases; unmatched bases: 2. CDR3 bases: TGTGCCAGTAGTAGACAGGGGGGACAGCCCCAGCATTTT. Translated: CASSRQGGQPQHF.

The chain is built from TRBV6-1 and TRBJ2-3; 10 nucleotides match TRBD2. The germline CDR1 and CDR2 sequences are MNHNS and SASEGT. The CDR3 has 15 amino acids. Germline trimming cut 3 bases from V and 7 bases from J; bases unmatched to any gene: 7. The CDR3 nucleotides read TGTGCCAGCAGTGAGAGCCTAGCGGGGGAACATACGCAGTATTTT. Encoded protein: CASSESLAGEHTQYF.

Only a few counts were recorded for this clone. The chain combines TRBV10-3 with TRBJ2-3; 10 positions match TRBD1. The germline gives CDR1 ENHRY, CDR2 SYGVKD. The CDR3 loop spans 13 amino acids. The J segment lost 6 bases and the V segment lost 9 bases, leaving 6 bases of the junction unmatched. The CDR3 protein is CAMRDRGWDTQYF. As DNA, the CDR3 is TGTGCCATGAGGGACAGGGGCTGGGATACGCAGTATTTT.

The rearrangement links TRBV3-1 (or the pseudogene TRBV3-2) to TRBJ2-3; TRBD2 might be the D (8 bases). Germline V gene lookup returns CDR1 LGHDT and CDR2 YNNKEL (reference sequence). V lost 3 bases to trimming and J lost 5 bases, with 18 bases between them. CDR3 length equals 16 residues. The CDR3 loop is CASSHITGGGEDTQYF. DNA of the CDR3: TGTGCCAGCAGCCATATCACGGGAGGGGGCGAAGATACGCAGTATTTT.

The CDR3 spells CASSEGSSYEQYF. CDR3 nucleotides: TGCGCCAGCAGCGAGGGGAGCTCCTACGAGCAGTACTTC. V usage is TRBV5-1 and J usage is TRBJ2-7; the D gene could be TRBD1 or TRBD2 (5 bases each). This CDR3 has 13 residues. Germline V CDR1 and CDR2: SGHRS, YFSETQ. V was pared by 4 bases and J by 0 bases, with 8 bases between.

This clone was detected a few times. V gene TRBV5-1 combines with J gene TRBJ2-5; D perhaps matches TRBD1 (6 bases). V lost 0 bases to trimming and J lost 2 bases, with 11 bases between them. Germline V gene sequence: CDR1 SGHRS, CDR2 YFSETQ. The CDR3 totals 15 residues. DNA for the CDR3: TGCGCCAGCAGCTTGGTGTCCAGGGGACAAGAGACCCAGTACTTC. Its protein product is CASSLVSRGQETQYF.

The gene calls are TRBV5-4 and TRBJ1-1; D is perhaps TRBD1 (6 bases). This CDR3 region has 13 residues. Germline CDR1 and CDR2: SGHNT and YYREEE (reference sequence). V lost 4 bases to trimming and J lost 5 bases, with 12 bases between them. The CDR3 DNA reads TGTGCCAGCAGCCCAACAGGGCTAACTGAAGCTTTCTTT. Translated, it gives CASSPTGLTEAFF.

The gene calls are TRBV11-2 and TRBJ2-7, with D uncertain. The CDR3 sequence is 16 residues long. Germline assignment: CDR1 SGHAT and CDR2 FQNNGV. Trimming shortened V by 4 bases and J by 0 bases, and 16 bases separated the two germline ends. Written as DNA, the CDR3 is TGTGCCAGCAGCTCCGGATACCAGACTGGCTCCTACGAGCAGTACTTC. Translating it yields CASSSGYQTGSYEQYF. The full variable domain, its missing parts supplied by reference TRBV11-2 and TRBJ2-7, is EAGVAQSPRYKIIEKRQSVAFWCNPISGHATLYWYQQILGQGPKLLIQFQNNGVVDDSQLPKDRFSAERLKGVDSTLKIQPAKLEDSAVYLCASSSGYQTGSYEQYFGPGTRLTVT.

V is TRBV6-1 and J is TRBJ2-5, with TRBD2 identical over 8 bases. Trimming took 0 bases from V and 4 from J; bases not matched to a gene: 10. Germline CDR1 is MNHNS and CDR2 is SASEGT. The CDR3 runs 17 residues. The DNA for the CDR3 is TGTGCCAGCAGTGAAGCTTTCGGGGGGGGCTACCGAGAGACCCAGTACTTC. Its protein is CASSEAFGGGYRETQYF.

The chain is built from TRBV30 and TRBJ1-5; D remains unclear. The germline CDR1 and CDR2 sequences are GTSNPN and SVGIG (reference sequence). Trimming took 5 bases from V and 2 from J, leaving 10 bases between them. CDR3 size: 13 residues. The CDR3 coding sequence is TGTGCCTGGGATTATGGCCGCAATCAGCCCCAGCATTTT. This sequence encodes CAWDYGRNQPQHF.

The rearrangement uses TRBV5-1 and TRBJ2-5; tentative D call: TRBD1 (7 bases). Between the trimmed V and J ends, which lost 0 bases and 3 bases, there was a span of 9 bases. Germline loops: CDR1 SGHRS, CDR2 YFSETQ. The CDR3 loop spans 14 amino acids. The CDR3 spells CASSLARGEETQYF. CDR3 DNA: TGCGCCAGCAGCTTGGCCAGGGGGGAAGAGACCCAGTACTTC.